The clone carrying this T cell receptor (beta chain) occurred a few times. One base away lies a much larger clone, so this may be a sequencing read error. Using a J-beta primer mix together with a sample-barcoded 5' primer, a second PCR was run for roughly 6 to 11 cycles. Using its own MiXCR run on the 5' RACE reads, TCRdb lists one record per CDR3 protein. The sample consists of about 650,000 distinct CDR3 sequences, 32% of them appearing once. This sample is drawn from a study of blood T cells in healthy people across ages. Germline V gives CDR1 SGHNT, CDR2 YYREEE (reference sequence). The CDR3 runs to 14 residues. V lost 4 bases, J lost 7 bases, and 6 bases stayed unmatched.

The sample consisted of blood. This chain connects TRBV5-4 to TRBJ2-1; 9 nucleotides align to TRBD2. The sequence derives from a woman older than 75 in good health. In DNA form, the CDR3 reads TGTGCCAGCAGCAGGCGGGGGGGGGTGAATGAGCAGTTCTTC. Its translation: CASSRRGGVNEQFF. Full variable domain (rest looked up from reference TRBV5-4 and TRBJ2-1): ETGVTQSPTHLIKTRGQQVTLRCSSQSGHNTVSWYQQALGQGPQFIFQYYREEENGRGNFPPRFSGLQFPNYSSELNVNALELDDSALYLCASSRRGGVNEQFFGPGTRLTVL.